Following are 10 T cell receptor beta chains from one sample sequenced in a study of cytomegalovirus exposure and HLA in healthy donors. The PCR ran on 60 Vbeta and 13 Jbeta primers. Sequenced by immunoSEQ multiplex PCR; TCRdb stores in-frame clones only, minus some. The top ten clones hold about 0.47% of a sample with about 240,000 clones, about 77% of them seen once. Sequenced input: PBMCs. The origin of the receptors is a boy aged 5-17 years in good health and CMV-seronegative.

This chain connects TRBV7-2 to TRBJ2-7, with TRBD2 matching over 7 bases. The CDR3 runs 15 residues. Germline V gene sequence: CDR1 SGHTA, CDR2 FQGNSA. V lost 1 base and J lost 4; bases outside the gene matches: 7. CDR3 sequence reads: CASSLGGGRDYEQYF. CDR3 nucleotide sequence: TGTGCCAGCAGCTTAGGTGGCGGGAGAGATTACGAGCAGTACTTC.

V and J are TRBV7-9 and TRBJ2-1; TRBD1 agrees at 10 bases. Germline V gene lookup returns CDR1 SEHNR and CDR2 FQNEAQ (reference sequence). This CDR3 has 14 residues. The V gene end was trimmed by 5 bases and the J gene end by 2 bases; junction bases not matched to a gene: 0. CDR3 protein: CASSGTGAYNEQFF. CDR3 bases: TGTGCCAGCAGCGGGACAGGGGCCTACAATGAGCAGTTCTTC.

This rearrangement joins TRBV13 to TRBJ2-3, with 8 bases fitting TRBD1. This CDR3 has 16 residues. The J segment lost 2 bases and the V segment lost 5 bases, leaving 9 bases of the junction unmatched. Germline V gene lookup returns CDR1 PRHDT and CDR2 FYEKMQ (reference sequence). The CDR3 loop is CASSRLGQEYTDTQYF. CDR3 bases: TGTGCCAGCAGCCGTTTGGGACAGGAGTACACAGATACGCAGTATTTT.

V usage is TRBV18 and J usage is TRBJ2-5, with D possibly TRBD2 on 6 matching bases. CDR1 and CDR2 from the germline V gene are KGHSH and LQKENI. This CDR3 is 14 amino acids long. V dropped 3 bases and J dropped 4 bases, with 12 bases sitting between them. The CDR3 nucleotides read TGTGCCAGCTCACCGACCGGGGGAGGAGAGACCCAGTACTTC. Translating gives CASSPTGGGETQYF.

The chain is built from TRBV29-1 and TRBJ1-5; tentative D call: TRBD1 (5 bases). This CDR3 has 13 amino acids. Trimming stripped 5 bases from V and 5 bases from J, with 13 bases between. Germline CDR1 and CDR2: SQVTM and ANQGSEA. DNA of the CDR3: TGCAGCGTTCTCTCAGGGAAAGATCAGCCCCAGCATTTT. Its protein product is CSVLSGKDQPQHF.

V gene TRBV14 combines with J gene TRBJ2-1; 8 bases line up with TRBD1. The CDR3 totals 15 residues. The germline V gene has CDR1 SGHDN and CDR2 FVKESK. V shed 4 bases and J 0 bases; nucleotides not matched to a gene: 2. CDR3 in DNA: TGTGCCAGCAGCCGGGACAGGTCCTCCTACAATGAGCAGTTCTTC. Translating gives CASSRDRSSYNEQFF. The full variable domain, completed using reference TRBV14 and TRBJ2-1, is EAGVTQFPSHSVIEKGQTVTLRCDPISGHDNLYWYRRVMGKEIKFLLHFVKESKQDESGMPNNRFLAERTGGTYSTLKVQPAELEDSGVYFCASSRDRSSYNEQFFGPGTRLTVL.

The chain combines TRBV11-3 with TRBJ1-2, with no clear D. There are 14 residues in the CDR3. Trimming shortened V by 0 bases and J by 6 bases, and 11 bases separated the two germline ends. In germline, CDR1 is SGHNT, CDR2 YENEEA. CDR3 DNA sequence: TGTGCCAGCAGCTTAGAGTCGGGGTTACATGGCTACACCTTC. As protein: CASSLESGLHGYTF.

The rearrangement joins TRBV2 to TRBJ2-7, with a possible D match to TRBD2 (5 bases). V was pared by 10 bases and J by 3 bases, with 16 bases between. The CDR3 is 13 residues long. Germline CDR1 reads SNHLY; CDR2 reads FYNNEI. The CDR3 here is CATTGQGGYEQYF. In nucleotides, the CDR3 is TGTGCCACAACCGGGCAAGGAGGCTACGAGCAGTACTTC. The full variable domain, with the rest looked up from reference TRBV2 and TRBJ2-7, is EPEVTQTPSHQVTQMGQEVILRCVPISNHLYFYWYRQILGQKVEFLVSFYNNEISEKSEIFDDQFSVERPDGSNFTLKIRSTKLEDSAMYFCATTGQGGYEQYFGPGTRLTVT.

V and J are TRBV7-8 and TRBJ1-2, with a tentative D call TRBD1 (6 bases). Germline CDR1 is SGHVS and CDR2 is FQNEAQ. Trimming left V 2 bases short and J 6 bases short, with 13 bases between. This CDR3 has 14 residues. The CDR3 coding sequence is TGTGCCAGCAGCTTAAACTACAGGGATCATGGCTACACCTTC. Its protein is CASSLNYRDHGYTF.

The chain couples TRBV2 to TRBJ2-7, with 9 bases that match TRBD1. Trimming at V came to 6 bases and at J to 2 bases, leaving 8 bases not matched to a gene. The CDR3 has 15 amino acids. In germline, CDR1 is SNHLY, CDR2 FYNNEI. CDR3 in amino acids: CASSSRTGATYEQYF. Here the CDR3 DNA reads TGTGCCAGCAGCAGCCGGACAGGGGCAACCTACGAGCAGTACTTC.